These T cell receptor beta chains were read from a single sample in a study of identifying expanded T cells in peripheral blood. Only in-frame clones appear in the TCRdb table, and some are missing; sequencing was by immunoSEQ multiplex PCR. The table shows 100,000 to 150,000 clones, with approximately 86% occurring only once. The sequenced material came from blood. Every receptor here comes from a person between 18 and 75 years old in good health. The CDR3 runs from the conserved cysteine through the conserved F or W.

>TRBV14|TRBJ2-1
CASSQVPPRAYNEQFF
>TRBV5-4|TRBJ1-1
CASSLTGIKEAFF
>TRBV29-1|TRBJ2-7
CSVKRDRAFDYEQYF
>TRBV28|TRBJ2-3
CASSYRTGDTQYF
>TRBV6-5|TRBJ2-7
CASSYSWGSSYEQYF
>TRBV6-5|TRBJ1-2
CASGAGYGYTF
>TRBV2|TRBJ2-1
CASRVGLAGYNEQFF
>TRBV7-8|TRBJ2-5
CASSLAVQEGTQYF
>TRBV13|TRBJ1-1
CASSFTGWAGGSEAFF
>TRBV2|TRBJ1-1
CASSEVVGITEAFF
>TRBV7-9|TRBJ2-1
CASRRAGGPSSEQFF
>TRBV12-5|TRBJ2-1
CASAPRESYNEQFF
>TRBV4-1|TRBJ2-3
CASSHAPPGRGADTQYF
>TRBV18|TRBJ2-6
CASSPTGRGLDGANVLTF
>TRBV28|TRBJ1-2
CASSYDTKGYGYTF
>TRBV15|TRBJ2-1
CATSMELAGGEQFF
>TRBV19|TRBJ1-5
CASRLSGEYQPQHF
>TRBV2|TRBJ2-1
CASSGGDDEQFF
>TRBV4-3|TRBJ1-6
CASSPWGGTNSPLHF
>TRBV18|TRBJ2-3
CASSPLGQGGNTQYF
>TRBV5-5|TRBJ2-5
CASREAGTGGVGYF
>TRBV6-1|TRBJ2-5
CASSRNRAETQYF
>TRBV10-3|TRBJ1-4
CAISSGEAAAEKLFF
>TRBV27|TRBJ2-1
CASSPLSGTPYNEQFF
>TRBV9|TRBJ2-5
CASSPHDWSGGETQYF
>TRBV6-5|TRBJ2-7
CASRAIQGNEQYF
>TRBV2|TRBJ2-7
CASSELGYEQYF
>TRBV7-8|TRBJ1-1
CASSLQGGRNTEAFF
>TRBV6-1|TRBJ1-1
CASSVFENTEAFF
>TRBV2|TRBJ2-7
CALIAGGPKLGYEQYF
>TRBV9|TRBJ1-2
CASSSGINYGYTF
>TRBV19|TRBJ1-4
CASSLDRGQGNEKLFF
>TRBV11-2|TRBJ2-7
CASSLGTASYEQYF